Listed here are 21 T cell receptor beta chains from one sample, sequenced in a study of response to subunit inactivated influenza vaccine. TCRdb re-analysed the RT-PCR reads in MiXCR, keeping a single row per CDR3 protein. The sample includes hundreds of thousands of distinct CDR3 sequences, under 9% of them seen just once. Sequencing was performed on PBMCs from blood, taken less than 30 months after vaccination. The receptors were gathered from a man in his fifties or sixties who received an inactivated influenza vaccine.

The chain combines TRBV12-3 or TRBV12-4 with TRBJ2-7, with 9 bases that match TRBD2. The CDR3 spans 14 residues. Losses at the gene ends were 7 bases for V and 5 bases for J; bases not matched to a gene: 9. In DNA, the CDR3 is TGTGCCAGCACCCCGGGACTAGCTAACCACGAGCAGTACTTC. It translates to CASTPGLANHEQYF.

The J gene is TRBJ2-3, the V gene TRBV4-1, with 9 bases lining up with TRBD2. The junction had 10 bases not matched to a gene; V was cut back by 7 bases and J by 8 bases. The V gene's germline CDR1 is MGHRA and CDR2 YSYEKL. The CDR3 length is 14 residues. CDR3 loop: CASNRFGGGATQYF. The DNA for the CDR3 is TGCGCCAGCAACCGATTCGGCGGGGGGGCTACGCAGTATTTT.

V and J are TRBV29-1 and TRBJ1-1; 7 bases map to TRBD1. V trimming: 7 bases; J trimming: 0 bases; junction bases outside the gene matches: 5. CDR1 and CDR2 (germline): SQVTM, ANQGSEA. This CDR3 region has 13 residues. The CDR3 loop is CSATGAMNTEAFF. The CDR3 DNA sequence: TGCAGCGCCACAGGGGCTATGAACACTGAAGCTTTCTTT.

CDR3 DNA sequence: TGTGCCAGCAGCTCGATAGCACTAAGGGACAATGAGCAGTTCTTC. It yields the protein CASSSIALRDNEQFF. The chain joins TRBV7-2 to TRBJ2-1; D gene ambiguous. The ends were cut back, 4 bases at V and 5 bases at J, with 15 bases in the middle. This CDR3 contains 15 residues. Germline V CDR1 and CDR2: SGHTA, FQGNSA.

This clonotype was counted at least ten times. The V call is TRBV29-1, the J call TRBJ2-3; D remains unclear. V was cut by 0 bases and J by 5 bases, with 9 bases left in between. The CDR3 totals 13 residues. Germline CDR1 SQVTM, CDR2 ANQGSEA. The CDR3 reads CSVEDQRKDTQYF. In DNA form, the CDR3 reads TGCAGCGTTGAAGATCAAAGGAAAGATACGCAGTATTTT.

This chain uses TRBV20-1 with TRBJ1-5; D gene ambiguous. The germline V and J ends were trimmed by 6 bases and 0 bases, with 15 bases remaining between them. The CDR3 runs 15 residues. Germline CDR1 is DFQATT and CDR2 is SNEGSKA (reference sequence). The CDR3 here is CSAKPALGSNQPQHF. CDR3 nucleotides: TGCAGTGCGAAACCCGCCCTGGGTAGCAATCAGCCCCAGCATTTT.

This clonotype was detected ten times or more. The rearrangement links TRBV4-3 to TRBJ2-3; D remains unclear. There are 14 residues in the CDR3. Germline CDR1 reads LGHNA; CDR2 reads YSLEER. Trimming removed 4 bases at V and 2 bases at J, with 10 bases between. The CDR3 protein is CASSPHDPTDTQYF. The CDR3 region has the DNA TGCGCCAGCAGCCCTCACGACCCCACAGATACGCAGTATTTT.

The chain couples TRBV12-3 or TRBV12-4 to TRBJ2-3, with D uncertain. The CDR3 sequence is 14 residues long. The V end was cut by 6 bases, the J end by 2 bases, with 12 bases between. The CDR3 sequence is CASSADKNTDTQYF. The CDR3 DNA reads TGTGCCAGCAGCGCCGACAAAAACACAGATACGCAGTATTTT.

The chain joins TRBV3-1 to TRBJ2-5; weak D call: TRBD1 (5 bases). The CDR3 spans 13 residues. Per the germline V gene, CDR1 is LGHDT and CDR2 is YNNKEL (reference sequence). Deletions cut 4 bases from V and 11 bases from J, with 17 bases between. CDR3 nucleotides: TGTGCCAGCAGCCGGCAGGGCGCGTGGACACAGTACTTC. It yields the protein CASSRQGAWTQYF.

The sample holds a few counts of this clonotype. This chain connects TRBV20-1 to TRBJ2-3, with a tentative D call TRBD2 (5 bases). The CDR3 contains 11 residues. The V end lost 6 bases, the J end lost 8 bases, and 12 bases lay between the germline ends. Germline V lookup: CDR1 DFQATT, CDR2 SNEGSKA (reference sequence). CDR3: CSATETSTQYF. In DNA form, the CDR3 reads TGCAGTGCCACAGAAACTAGTACGCAGTATTTT.

The V call is TRBV10-3, the J call TRBJ1-1, with a weak D call TRBD1 (6 bases). The CDR3 length is 14 residues. Trimming removed 2 bases at V and 6 bases at J, with 13 bases between. Germline-derived CDR1 and CDR2 are ENHRY and SYGVKD. The chain's CDR3 is CAISEGGHAAEAFF. In DNA, the CDR3 is TGTGCCATCAGTGAGGGGGGACACGCTGCTGAAGCTTTCTTT.

This chain connects TRBV4-1 to TRBJ2-1; the D is unclear. V was trimmed by 0 bases and J by 3 bases, leaving 12 bases between them. Germline CDR1 reads MGHRA; CDR2 reads YSYEKL. CDR3 length: 16 amino acids. The CDR3 sequence: CASSQDTSWYYNEQFF. The CDR3 DNA is TGCGCCAGCAGCCAAGATACCTCCTGGTACTACAATGAGCAGTTCTTC.

This clonotype was seen a few times. This chain connects TRBV11-2 to TRBJ1-1; D is perhaps TRBD1 (6 bases). Germline loops: CDR1 SGHAT, CDR2 FQNNGV. Trimming took off 1 base at V and 3 bases at J, with 18 bases between the two ends. This CDR3 is 17 amino acids long. CDR3 DNA sequence: TGTGCCAGCAGCTTAGGAACTTGGGGGCAGGCGGACACTGAAGCTTTCTTT. Amino acid sequence: CASSLGTWGQADTEAFF.

J is TRBJ2-3 and V is TRBV5-1; D is ambiguous. The V gene's germline CDR1 is SGHRS and CDR2 YFSETQ. This CDR3 comprises 15 residues. Trimming left V 2 bases short and J 5 bases short, with 15 bases between. For the CDR3, the DNA is TGCGCCAGCAGCTTTCGGCCTGAGGTCCTAGATACGCAGTATTTT. Encoded protein: CASSFRPEVLDTQYF.

This clonotype is medium-sized (0.01 to 0.1%) by share. The rearrangement links TRBV10-3 to TRBJ2-7, with 10 bases identical to TRBD2. There are 14 residues in the CDR3. The junction had 5 bases not matched to a gene; V was cut back by 0 bases and J by 9 bases. Germline V gives CDR1 ENHRY, CDR2 SYGVKD. In DNA, the CDR3 is TGTGCCATCAGTGAGTCGAGTAGCGGGGGGACGCAGTACTTC. Its translation: CAISESSSGGTQYF.

The table lists this clonotype with a few counts. The chain carries TRBV6-1 and TRBJ2-2; 8 bases align to TRBD2. The CDR3 has 16 residues. The V gene's germline CDR1 is MNHNS and CDR2 SASEGT. V lost 3 bases, J lost 4 bases, and 7 bases stayed unmatched. CDR3 protein: CASSERSGSPTGELFF. As DNA, the CDR3 is TGTGCCAGCAGTGAGAGGAGCGGGAGCCCCACCGGGGAGCTGTTTTTT.

The sample holds one count of this clonotype. This may come from a read error, since a much larger clone is one base off. V is TRBV5-6 and J is TRBJ2-7, with TRBD2 matching 12 bases. Germline V gene data show CDR1 as SGHDT and CDR2 as YYEEEE. There are 13 residues in the CDR3. V shed 7 bases and J 7 bases; nucleotides not matched to a gene: 6. The CDR3 region is CASGLGLAGEQYF. For the CDR3, the DNA is TGTGCCAGCGGCCTAGGACTAGCGGGAGAGCAGTACTTC.

V usage is TRBV20-1 and J usage is TRBJ1-5; maybe TRBD1 (5 bases). Germline V gene lookup returns CDR1 DFQATT and CDR2 SNEGSKA (reference sequence). CDR3 length: 15 amino acids. The germline V and J ends were trimmed by 4 bases and 1 base, with 14 bases remaining between them. CDR3 amino acids: CSATGAGGSNQPQHF. CDR3 nucleotide sequence: TGCAGTGCTACCGGGGCGGGTGGGAGCAATCAGCCCCAGCATTTT.

This clonotype showed up many times. This sequence joins TRBV24-1 and TRBJ2-5; D remains unclear. The V gene's germline CDR1 is KGHDR and CDR2 SFDVKD. The CDR3 runs 14 residues. Trimming cost V 4 bases and J 0 bases, with 8 bases left between them. The CDR3 sequence: CATSDRKNQETQYF. CDR3 coding DNA: TGTGCCACCAGTGACAGGAAGAACCAAGAGACCCAGTACTTC.

A few counts support this clonotype. V usage is TRBV28 and J usage is TRBJ1-2; no clear D gene. In germline, CDR1 is MDHEN, CDR2 SYDVKM. The CDR3 extends over 17 amino acids. Trimming shortened V by 6 bases and J by 4 bases, and 24 bases separated the two germline ends. CDR3 DNA sequence: TGTGCCAGCAGCTCCTCAGGTTTCGGGCAGACGTTCTATGGCTACACCTTC. As protein: CASSSSGFGQTFYGYTF.

This clonotype was seen repeatedly, ten times or more. The chain links TRBV6-4 to TRBJ2-3; D is tentatively TRBD1 or TRBD2 (6 bases each). Germline V lookup: CDR1 MRHNA, CDR2 SNTAGT. The V and J ends lost 6 bases and 10 bases respectively, with 17 bases between them. The CDR3 spans 13 residues. CDR3 bases: TGTGCCAGCAGACCACAGGGAGGCGGGCCGCAGTATTTT. It codes for CASRPQGGGPQYF.